This passage covers 17 T cell receptor beta chains from one sample sequenced in a study of T-cell memory formation after mild COVID-19. TCRdb re-called the 5' RACE reads with MiXCR, one entry per CDR3 protein. Of 300,000 to 350,000 distinct CDR3 sequences in the sample, approximately 14% are singletons; the top ten hold roughly a fifth. The sequencing sample was made of PBMCs or a T cell subset sorted from them (not recorded which). These receptors all come from a man between 18 and 29 years old who had mild COVID-19 (a few samples of this study predate the infection). Cell type and time point are not known.

A few counts support this clonotype. CDR3 coding DNA: TGCGCCAGCAGCGGGAACTACGAGCAGTACTTC. It encodes CASSGNYEQYF. This chain joins TRBV5-1 and TRBJ2-7, with D uncertain. Trimming stripped 4 bases from V and 3 bases from J, with 5 bases between. Germline loops: CDR1 SGHRS, CDR2 YFSETQ. CDR3 length equals 11 residues.

The chain combines TRBV6-5 with TRBJ1-6, with 7 bases identical to TRBD1. The length of the CDR3 is 15 residues. CDR1 is MNHEY, CDR2 SVGAGI, per germline. The junction had 1 base not matched to a gene; V was cut back by 0 bases and J by 5 bases. CDR3 coding DNA: TGTGCCAGCAGTTACTCAACAGGGGATAATTCACCCCTCCACTTT. Its protein is CASSYSTGDNSPLHF.

The rearrangement links TRBV6-2 or TRBV6-3 to TRBJ2-6, with 7 bases matching TRBD1. The germline V gene has CDR1 MNHEY and CDR2 SVGEGT. With V trimmed by 7 bases and J by 1 base, 13 bases remained unmatched. The CDR3 runs to 18 residues. The CDR3 DNA reads TGTGCCAGCACCCCACGGACAGGCCTCAAATCTGGGGCCAACGTCCTGACTTTC. Its protein is CASTPRTGLKSGANVLTF.

The V and J genes are TRBV4-1 and TRBJ2-3; 9 bases agree with TRBD2. The CDR3 loop spans 20 amino acids. The ends lost 0 bases at V and 5 bases at J; junction bases unmatched: 18. The germline CDR1 and CDR2 sequences are MGHRA and YSYEKL. CDR3 sequence: CASSQESRASGVVGGDTQYF. Here the CDR3 DNA reads TGCGCCAGCAGCCAAGAATCCCGTGCTAGCGGGGTGGTAGGTGGAGATACGCAGTATTTT.

This clonotype was observed a few times. The V and J genes are TRBV4-3 and TRBJ1-2; possibly TRBD1 for D (6 bases). CDR1 is LGHNA and CDR2 is YSLEER in the germline V gene. The CDR3 spans 15 residues. V lost 3 bases and J lost 8, with 19 bases in between. CDR3 DNA sequence: TGCGCCAGCAGCCAGGACAGTGGGACCGGTAGGGGCTACACCTTC. Translated, it gives CASSQDSGTGRGYTF.

A few counts support this clonotype. J is TRBJ2-5 and V is TRBV20-1, with D unclear. The germline CDR1 and CDR2 sequences are DFQATT and SNEGSKA (reference sequence). The CDR3 spans 9 residues. The CDR3 DNA reads TGCGGCGTGAGCCAGACCCAGTACTTC. This codes for CGVSQTQYF.

This chain joins TRBV6-1 and TRBJ2-2; D tentatively fits TRBD1 or TRBD2 (6 bases each). In germline, CDR1 is MNHNS, CDR2 SASEGT. The CDR3 is 15 residues long. V was cut by 7 bases and J by 6 bases, with 18 bases left in between. CDR3: CASTRGQSGAGELFF. In DNA, the CDR3 is TGTGCCAGCACCCGGGGGCAGTCAGGGGCCGGGGAGCTGTTTTTT.

This clonotype was found a few times. This chain links TRBV11-2 with TRBJ2-2; 9 bases map to TRBD1. Germline trimming cut 5 bases from V and 2 bases from J; bases unmatched to any gene: 12. CDR1 SGHAT and CDR2 FQNNGV come from the germline V gene. This CDR3 is 18 amino acids long. The CDR3 DNA reads TGTGCCAGCAGCACGAGCAGGTGGACAGGGGAAAACACCGGGGAGCTGTTTTTT. It translates to CASSTSRWTGENTGELFF.

This clonotype was observed at least ten times. The V gene is TRBV29-1, the J gene TRBJ2-2; 8 nucleotides line up with TRBD1. This CDR3 contains 13 residues. V was clipped by 4 bases and J by 7 bases; unmatched bases: 5. Germline-derived CDR1 and CDR2 are SQVTM and ANQGSEA. CDR3 sequence (DNA): TGCAGCGTTGCCAGGGGGCTTGGCGGGGAGCTGTTTTTT. Amino acids: CSVARGLGGELFF.

This clonotype appeared many times. The chain employs TRBV18 and TRBJ2-5; 8 nucleotides align to TRBD2. The V gene end was trimmed by 6 bases and the J gene end by 5 bases; junction bases not matched to a gene: 8. The CDR3 sequence is 14 residues long. From germline, CDR1 is KGHSH and CDR2 LQKENI. CDR3 region: CASSPAGGAETQYF. In nucleotides, the CDR3 is TGTGCCAGCTCCCCGGCGGGGGGCGCGGAGACCCAGTACTTC.

In nucleotides, the CDR3 is TGCAGTGCTCTTTACGGGACAGGGAGTCACACTGGGGCCAACGTCCTGACTTTC. Translation gives CSALYGTGSHTGANVLTF. The J gene is TRBJ2-6, the V gene TRBV20-1, with TRBD1 matching over 9 bases. Looked up from germline, CDR1 is DFQATT and CDR2 is SNEGSKA (reference sequence). The CDR3 contains 18 residues. V was clipped by 5 bases and J by 2 bases; unmatched bases: 13.

This clonotype was observed a handful of times. The chain employs TRBV4-3 and TRBJ2-3; 14 bases are a match to TRBD2. This CDR3 comprises 21 residues. Germline V gene data show CDR1 as LGHNA and CDR2 as YSLEER. V lost 0 bases, J lost 1 base, and 12 bases stayed unmatched. The CDR3 region is CASSQDFFATSGGAGTDTQYF. DNA of the CDR3: TGCGCCAGCAGCCAAGATTTCTTCGCGACTAGCGGGGGGGCTGGCACAGATACGCAGTATTTT.

This clonotype was observed a few times. The chain joins TRBV15 to TRBJ2-7; D is uncertain. V lost 5 bases, J lost 0 bases, and 14 bases lay in between. The CDR3 contains 15 residues. The germline gives CDR1 LNHNV, CDR2 YYDKDF (reference sequence). This CDR3 reads CATSGESGASYEQYF. CDR3 bases: TGTGCCACCAGCGGCGAGTCTGGAGCCTCCTACGAGCAGTACTTC. Together with reference TRBV15 and TRBJ2-7, the CDR3 gives the full variable domain: DAMVIQNPRYQVTQFGKPVTLSCSQTLNHNVMYWYQQKSSQAPKLLFHYYDKDFNNEADTPDNFQSRRPNTSFCFLDIRSPGLGDTAMYLCATSGESGASYEQYFGPGTRLTVT.

This clonotype was picked up many times. This chain uses TRBV7-9 with TRBJ2-7, with no clear D. CDR3 size: 11 residues. V was clipped by 6 bases and J by 3 bases, with 6 bases between them. The germline V gene encodes CDR1 SEHNR and CDR2 FQNEAQ (reference sequence). CDR3 bases: TGTGCCAGCAGTCCACTCTACGAGCAGTACTTC. Its protein product is CASSPLYEQYF.

This clonotype was counted a few times. The J gene is TRBJ1-6, the V gene TRBV14, with a weak D call TRBD1 (5 bases). Deletions cut 0 bases from V and 10 bases from J, with 13 bases between. The CDR3 has 15 residues. Germline V gene lookup returns CDR1 SGHDN and CDR2 FVKESK. As DNA, the CDR3 is TGTGCCAGCAGCCAAGATTGGGGCAGCGGCTCACCCCTCCACTTT. Protein sequence: CASSQDWGSGSPLHF.

V usage is TRBV24-1 and J usage is TRBJ2-3, with 9 bases lining up with TRBD1. Unmatched junction bases numbered 12, after V lost 9 bases and J lost 0 bases. The CDR3 contains 17 residues. Germline V lookup: CDR1 KGHDR, CDR2 SFDVKD. The CDR3 is CATQEQGAHTSTDTQYF. In nucleotides, the CDR3 is TGTGCCACCCAGGAACAGGGGGCCCACACTAGCACAGATACGCAGTATTTT.

The V and J genes are TRBV12-3 or TRBV12-4 and TRBJ2-1, with 15 nucleotides matching TRBD2. The CDR3 spans 16 residues. V shed 2 bases, J shed 10 bases, and the junction held 6 bases outside the gene matches. Here the CDR3 DNA reads TGTGCCAGCAGTTTATGGACTAGCGGGGGGGGTTACGAGCAGTTCTTC. Amino acid sequence: CASSLWTSGGGYEQFF.